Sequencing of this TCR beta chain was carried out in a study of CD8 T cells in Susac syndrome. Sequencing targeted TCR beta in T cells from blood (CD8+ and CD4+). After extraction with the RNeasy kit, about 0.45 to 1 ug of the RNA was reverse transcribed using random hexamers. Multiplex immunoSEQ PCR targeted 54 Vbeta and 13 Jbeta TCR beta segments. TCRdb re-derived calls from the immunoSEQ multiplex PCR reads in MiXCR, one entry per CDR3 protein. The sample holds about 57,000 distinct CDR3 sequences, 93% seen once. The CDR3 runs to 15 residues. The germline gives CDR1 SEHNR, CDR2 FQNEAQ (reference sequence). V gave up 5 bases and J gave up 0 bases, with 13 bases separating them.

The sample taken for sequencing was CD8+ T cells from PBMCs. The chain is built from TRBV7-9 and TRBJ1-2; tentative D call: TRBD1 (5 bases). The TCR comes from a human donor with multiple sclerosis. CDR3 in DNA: TGTGCCAGCAGCGCTCAGGGAACCGCTAACTATGGCTACACCTTC. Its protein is CASSAQGTANYGYTF.